This TCR beta chain appears in the sequencing data of a study of blood T cell repertoires in COVID-19. About the study: From the United States, Italy and Spain came samples of acute and convalescent COVID-19. T cells, B-cell-depleted T cells, or PBMCs provided the cDNA or gDNA that served as material.

The trim removed 3 bases at V and 8 bases at J, leaving 4 bases unmatched. CDR1 is MDHEN and CDR2 is SYDVKM in the germline V gene. This CDR3 region has 13 residues. The authors' processing: Amplified reference gene primers provided the basis for estimating nucleated cell counts. The repertoire was sequenced with immunoSEQ multiplex PCR; TCRdb's copy has only in-frame clones and lacks some. D and trimming come from the DNA, and the V and J calls and clone size come from that table. The repertoire holds approximately 50,000 clones, approximately 85% seen once, with 6.5% in the top ten. The clonotype was recovered from a man aged 55 to 70 with acute or convalescent COVID-19. Material for sequencing was peripheral blood. This rearrangement joins TRBV28 to TRBJ1-3; 7 nucleotides line up with TRBD1. The CDR3 DNA reads as TGTGCCAGCAGTTTGAAGGGGGCGGACACCATATATTTT. This codes for CASSLKGADTIYF.